Following are 18 T cell receptor beta chains from one sample sequenced in a study of OX40 agonist ivuxolimab in advanced cancers. TCRdb's table, derived via immunoSEQ multiplex PCR, lists solely in-frame clones and lacks some. The sample shows over 30,000 clones, about four fifths of them seen only once. Sequenced material: CD4+ or CD8+ T cells sorted from blood, taken in a trial of the OX40 agonist ivuxolimab. The origin of the receptors is an adult with an advanced solid tumor such as melanoma, head and neck, liver or kidney cancer.

On this clone: Within the sample, other DNA sequences also encode this same CDR3. CDR3: CATSSGTGTSTGELFF. CDR3 DNA: TGTGCCACCAGCTCCGGGACAGGGACAAGCACCGGGGAGCTGTTTTTT. V gene TRBV15 combines with J gene TRBJ2-2, with TRBD1 identical over 9 bases. The germline V gene has CDR1 LNHNV and CDR2 YYDKDF (reference sequence). Trimming removed 5 bases from V and 4 bases from J; junction bases left unmatched: 8. This CDR3 spans 16 amino acids.

The CDR3 loop reads CASSPPAFVSYEQYF. As DNA, the CDR3 is TGTGCCAGCTCACCACCGGCTTTCGTTAGCTACGAGCAGTACTTC. The chain joins TRBV18 to TRBJ2-7; no definite D call. CDR3 length equals 15 residues. Trimming removed 0 bases from V and 3 bases from J, with 12 bases in between. Germline-derived CDR1 and CDR2 are KGHSH and LQKENI.

By sample fraction, this clone is medium-sized. The chain is built from TRBV28 and TRBJ1-2; tentative D call: TRBD1 (6 bases). The CDR3 length is 15 residues. The germline V gene has CDR1 MDHEN and CDR2 SYDVKM. V was shortened by 6 bases and J by 2 bases, with 16 bases between the two germline ends. The CDR3 region is CASRSDRGTNYGYTF. Here the CDR3 DNA reads TGTGCCAGCAGGAGTGACCGGGGGACAAACTATGGCTACACCTTC.

The chain employs TRBV7-2 and TRBJ2-7, with D unclear. This CDR3 has 16 residues. Trimming stripped 2 bases from V and 4 bases from J, with 18 bases between. Per the germline V gene, CDR1 is SGHTA and CDR2 is FQGNSA. The CDR3 loop reads CASSLISVFKGYEQYF. In DNA, the CDR3 is TGTGCCAGCAGCTTAATTTCGGTATTCAAGGGTTACGAGCAGTACTTC. The variable domain in full, completed from reference TRBV7-2 and TRBJ2-7, reads GAGVSQSPSNKVTEKGKDVELRCDPISGHTALYWYRQSLGQGLEFLIYFQGNSAPDKSGLPSDRFSAERTGGSVSTLTIQRTQQEDSAVYLCASSLISVFKGYEQYFGPGTRLTVT.

The chain is built from TRBV11-3 and TRBJ2-7; 7 bases are a match to TRBD2. CDR1 is SGHNT, CDR2 YENEEA, per germline. The V and J ends lost 5 bases and 6 bases, in that order; junction bases with no gene match: 7. There are 13 residues in the CDR3. CDR3 in amino acids: CASSPGLVSEQYF. The CDR3 DNA sequence: TGTGCCAGCAGCCCCGGACTAGTTTCCGAGCAGTACTTC.

This chain uses TRBV28 with TRBJ2-1; 10 bases map to TRBD2. V dropped 8 bases and J dropped 4; count of bases not matched to a gene: 2. This CDR3 comprises 13 residues. CDR1 and CDR2 from the germline V gene are MDHEN and SYDVKM. The CDR3 DNA reads as TGTGCCAGCGAGACTAGCGGGTACAATGAGCAGTTCTTC. Its translation is CASETSGYNEQFF.

The V and J genes are TRBV5-6 and TRBJ1-5; D may be TRBD1 (6 bases). Between the trimmed V and J ends, which lost 2 bases and 5 bases, there was a span of 11 bases. Per germline, CDR1 SGHDT and CDR2 YYEEEE. This CDR3 region has 14 residues. The CDR3: CASSLYRDDQPQHF. For the CDR3, the DNA is TGTGCCAGCAGCTTATACAGGGACGATCAGCCCCAGCATTTT.

This chain joins TRBV19 and TRBJ2-1; 14 nucleotides agree with TRBD2. This CDR3 is 18 amino acids long. Germline V gives CDR1 LNHDA, CDR2 SQIVND (reference sequence). Unmatched junction bases numbered 10, after V lost 3 bases and J lost 6 bases. The DNA of the CDR3 is TGTGCCAGTAGTATTGGTCGGACTAGCGGGAGGATGTCCAATGAGCAGTTCTTC. Translating it yields CASSIGRTSGRMSNEQFF.

This clone was seen once. The rearrangement joins TRBV9 to TRBJ2-7; the match to TRBD2 covers 7 bases. Trimming cost V 0 bases and J 2 bases; bases outside gene matches: 5. There are 15 residues in the CDR3. The germline V gene encodes CDR1 SGDLS and CDR2 YYNGEE. The CDR3 DNA reads as TGTGCCAGCAGCGTAGAGGCTAGCGGAACCTACGAGCAGTACTTC. The encoded protein is CASSVEASGTYEQYF.

The V call is TRBV15, the J call TRBJ2-5, with D unclear. This CDR3 has 13 residues. With 0 bases removed from V and 1 base from J, the gap between germline ends came to 3 bases. In germline, CDR1 is LNHNV, CDR2 YYDKDF (reference sequence). The CDR3 is CATSRESQETQYF. The CDR3 nucleotides are TGTGCCACCAGCAGAGAAAGCCAAGAGACCCAGTACTTC.

The chain employs TRBV9 and TRBJ2-3; D gene ambiguous. V was trimmed by 0 bases and J by 0 bases, leaving 5 bases between them. The CDR3 consists of 14 residues. Germline-derived CDR1 and CDR2 are SGDLS and YYNGEE. The DNA for the CDR3 is TGTGCCAGCAGCGTAGACGGGAGCACAGATACGCAGTATTTT. It codes for CASSVDGSTDTQYF.

The chain recombines TRBV7-9 with TRBJ2-5, with D perhaps matching TRBD2 (5 bases). The CDR3 spans 13 residues. Germline V gene sequence: CDR1 SEHNR, CDR2 FQNEAQ (reference sequence). Trimming shortened V by 1 base and J by 6 bases, and 9 bases separated the two germline ends. The chain's CDR3 is CASSLEPGKTQYF. The CDR3 nucleotides are TGTGCCAGCAGCTTAGAGCCGGGAAAGACCCAGTACTTC.

This chain connects TRBV11-2 to TRBJ2-7, with a weak D call TRBD2 (6 bases). The germline V gene has CDR1 SGHAT and CDR2 FQNNGV. CDR3 length: 13 amino acids. Trimming pared 5 bases from V and 3 bases from J, leaving 11 bases between. The CDR3: CASSRREDYEQYF. Written as DNA, the CDR3 is TGTGCCAGCAGCCGAAGGGAGGACTACGAGCAGTACTTC.

This sequence joins TRBV11-2 and TRBJ2-7; D is perhaps TRBD2 (7 bases). V was cut by 6 bases and J by 7 bases, with 22 bases left in between. The germline CDR1 and CDR2 sequences are SGHAT and FQNNGV. This CDR3 contains 15 residues. The CDR3 spells CASSQGRTSGVEQYF. In DNA, the CDR3 is TGTGCCAGCAGTCAGGGGCGGACTAGTGGGGTGGAGCAGTACTTC.

The chain is built from TRBV9 and TRBJ1-3; 7 positions match TRBD1. The CDR3 extends over 16 amino acids. V was pared by 4 bases and J by 3 bases, with 10 bases of the junction left unmatched. CDR1 is SGDLS and CDR2 is YYNGEE in the germline V gene. CDR3 DNA: TGTGCCAGCAGCCCGGAGCAGGGGGTCGGTGGAAACACCATATATTTT. Amino acid sequence: CASSPEQGVGGNTIYF. Complete variable domain (other parts from reference TRBV9 and TRBJ1-3): DSGVTQTPKHLITATGQRVTLRCSPRSGDLSVYWYQQSLDQGLQFLIQYYNGEERAKGNILERFSAQQFPDLHSELNLSSLELGDSALYFCASSPEQGVGGNTIYFGEGSWLTVV.

The gene calls are TRBV2 and TRBJ2-7, with D possibly being TRBD2 (5 bases). This CDR3 has 12 residues. Looked up from germline, CDR1 is SNHLY and CDR2 is FYNNEI. Trimming took 8 bases from V and 5 from J, leaving 13 bases between them. The CDR3 loop reads CASSGKFDEQYF. Written as DNA, the CDR3 is TGTGCCAGCTCGGGGAAATTTGACGAGCAGTACTTC. The full variable domain, its missing parts supplied by reference TRBV2 and TRBJ2-7, is EPEVTQTPSHQVTQMGQEVILRCVPISNHLYFYWYRQILGQKVEFLVSFYNNEISEKSEIFDDQFSVERPDGSNFTLKIRSTKLEDSAMYFCASSGKFDEQYFGPGTRLTVT.

The J gene is TRBJ2-1, the V gene TRBV14; TRBD2 matches at 9 bases. J lost 12 bases, V lost 0 bases, and 6 bases had no gene match. The CDR3 is 14 amino acids. Germline values: CDR1 SGHDN, CDR2 FVKESK. The CDR3 sequence is CASSQDLVGLAQFF. CDR3 sequence (DNA): TGTGCCAGCAGCCAAGATTTGGTGGGACTAGCGCAGTTCTTC.

V gene TRBV10-3 combines with J gene TRBJ1-5; 8 bases map to TRBD1. Germline V lookup: CDR1 ENHRY, CDR2 SYGVKD. The CDR3 length is 14 residues. The junction had 6 bases not matched to a gene; V was cut back by 6 bases and J by 5 bases. The DNA for the CDR3 is TGTGCCATCAGAGGACAGGGCCTCGATCAGCCCCAGCATTTT. It translates to CAIRGQGLDQPQHF.